This TCR beta chain comes out of a study of blood T cell repertoires in COVID-19. Study background: Material from acute and convalescent COVID-19 was sourced from the United States, Italy and Spain.

The assay was immunoSEQ multiplex PCR, and TCRdb's table has in-frame clones only and misses some. Among 400,000 to 550,000 clones listed, roughly 85% were seen once. Recruitment covered about two dozen US areas and drew participants whose ages spanned 18 to 89 years. Participant-given clinical history determined each cohort assignment. The CDR3 has 16 residues. Trimming cost V 2 bases and J 4 bases; bases outside gene matches: 9. The V gene's germline CDR1 is LGHDT and CDR2 YNNKEL (reference sequence). Sequencing input: PBMCs or T cells enriched from blood (not recorded which). This receptor was identified in a woman aged 18-29 years with acute COVID-19. The chain links TRBV3-1 (or the pseudogene TRBV3-2) to TRBJ2-7; 9 positions agree with TRBD2. CDR3 region: CASSQSYAGGPYEQYF. The CDR3 DNA sequence: TGTGCCAGCAGCCAATCTTACGCGGGAGGGCCGTACGAGCAGTACTTC.